This TCR beta chain was obtained from a study of CD8 T cells in ankylosing spondylitis. General study findings and limits: The study looked at matched synovial fluid samples from ankylosing spondylitis patients. Disease-linked clones were reported to be significantly enriched there. Several highly homologous variants formed a TCR beta motif that appeared characteristic of ankylosing spondylitis blood.

Researchers built TCR beta libraries using quantitative 5'-RACE with molecular barcodes. TCRdb called the 5' RACE reads again in MiXCR, with one record for every CDR3 protein. Found here are 500,000 to 650,000 distinct CDR3 sequences, less than 6% of them singletons; the top ten hold 3.5%. In the case of this clonotype: Its matching antigen is unknown.

Per germline, CDR1 MNHNY and CDR2 SVGAGI (reference sequence). V was pared by 5 bases and J by 10 bases, with 15 bases between. This CDR3 region has 12 residues. The TCR sequence derives from a male donor with ankylosing spondylitis. The chain is built from TRBV6-6 and TRBJ2-7; D is undetermined. Sequencing used blood, either unsorted or a sorted T cell fraction (not recorded which). Here the CDR3 reads CASSTDRILQYF. The CDR3, as DNA: TGTGCCAGCAGTACGGACCGCATTTTACAGTACTTC.